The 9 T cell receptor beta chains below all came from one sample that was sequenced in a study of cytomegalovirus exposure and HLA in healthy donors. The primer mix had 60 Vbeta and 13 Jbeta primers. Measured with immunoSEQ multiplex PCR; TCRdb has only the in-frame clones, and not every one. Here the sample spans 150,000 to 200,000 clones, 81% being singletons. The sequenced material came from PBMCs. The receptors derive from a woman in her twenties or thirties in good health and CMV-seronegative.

The DNA of the CDR3 is TGTGCCAGCTCACCGGGGACAGGGGCGAAAGAAGCTTTCTTT. It codes for CASSPGTGAKEAFF. V gene TRBV18 combines with J gene TRBJ1-1; 10 bases fit TRBD1. Germline V CDR1 and CDR2: KGHSH, LQKENI. The CDR3 consists of 14 residues. Losses at the gene ends were 3 bases for V and 8 bases for J; bases not matched to a gene: 6.

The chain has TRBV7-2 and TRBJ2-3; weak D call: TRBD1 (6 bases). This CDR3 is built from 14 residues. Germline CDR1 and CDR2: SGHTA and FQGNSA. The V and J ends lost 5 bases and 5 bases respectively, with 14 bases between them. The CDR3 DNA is TGTGCCAGCAGCCCAGGGGTTCACAAAGATACGCAGTATTTT. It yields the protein CASSPGVHKDTQYF.

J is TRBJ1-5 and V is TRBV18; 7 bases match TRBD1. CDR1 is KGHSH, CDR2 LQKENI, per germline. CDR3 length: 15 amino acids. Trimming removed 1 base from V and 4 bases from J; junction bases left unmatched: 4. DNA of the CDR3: TGTGCCAGCTCACCACAGGCAGGGGGGAATCAGCCCCAGCATTTT. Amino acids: CASSPQAGGNQPQHF.

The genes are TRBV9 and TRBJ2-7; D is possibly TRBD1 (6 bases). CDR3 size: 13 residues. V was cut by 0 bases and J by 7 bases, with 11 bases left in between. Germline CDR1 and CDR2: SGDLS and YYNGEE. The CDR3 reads CASSVGHQGEQYF. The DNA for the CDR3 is TGTGCCAGCAGCGTAGGTCACCAGGGGGAGCAGTACTTC.

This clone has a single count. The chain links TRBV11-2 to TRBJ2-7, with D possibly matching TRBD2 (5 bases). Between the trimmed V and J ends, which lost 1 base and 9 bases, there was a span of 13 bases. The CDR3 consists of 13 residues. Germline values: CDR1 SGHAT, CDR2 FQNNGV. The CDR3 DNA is TGTGCCAGCAGCTTAGGCGGGTTTGCGGGGCAGTACTTC. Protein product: CASSLGGFAGQYF.

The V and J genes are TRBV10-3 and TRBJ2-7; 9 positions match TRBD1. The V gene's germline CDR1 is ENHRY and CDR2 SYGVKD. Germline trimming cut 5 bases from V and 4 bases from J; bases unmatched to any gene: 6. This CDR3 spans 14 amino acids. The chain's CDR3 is CAISRDREFYEQYF. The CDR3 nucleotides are TGTGCCATCAGTAGGGACAGGGAATTTTACGAGCAGTACTTC.

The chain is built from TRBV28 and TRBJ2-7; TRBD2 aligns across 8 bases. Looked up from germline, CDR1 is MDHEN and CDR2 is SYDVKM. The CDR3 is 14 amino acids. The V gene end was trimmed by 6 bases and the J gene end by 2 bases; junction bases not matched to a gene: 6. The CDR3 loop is CASRFPGGAYEQYF. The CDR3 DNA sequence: TGTGCCAGCAGATTCCCCGGGGGGGCCTACGAGCAGTACTTC. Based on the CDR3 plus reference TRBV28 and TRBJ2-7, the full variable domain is DVKVTQSSRYLVKRTGEKVFLECVQDMDHENMFWYRQDPGLGLRLIYFSYDVKMKEKGDIPEGYSVSREKKERFSLILESASTNQTSMYLCASRFPGGAYEQYFGPGTRLTVT.

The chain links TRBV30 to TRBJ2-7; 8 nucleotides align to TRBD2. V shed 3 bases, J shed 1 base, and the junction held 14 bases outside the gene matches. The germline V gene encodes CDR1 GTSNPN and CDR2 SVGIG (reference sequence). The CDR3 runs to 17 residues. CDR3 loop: CAWRADSSGLFSYEQYF. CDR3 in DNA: TGTGCCTGGAGGGCAGACTCTAGCGGGCTTTTTTCCTACGAGCAGTACTTC.

The CDR3 here is CASTDRGVEKLFF. CDR3 nucleotide sequence: TGTGCCAGTACAGACAGGGGAGTAGAAAAACTGTTTTTT. The chain has TRBV19 and TRBJ1-4; TRBD1 matches at 8 bases. Germline V CDR1 and CDR2: LNHDA, SQIVND (reference sequence). Trimming at V came to 7 bases and at J to 8 bases, leaving 6 bases not matched to a gene. This CDR3 spans 13 amino acids.